This TCR beta chain was identified during a study of Ad26.COV2.S vaccination and SARS-CoV-2 variants. Background on the study: Participants got Ad26.COV2.S intramuscularly, once or twice 56 days apart.

The assay was immunoSEQ multiplex PCR, and TCRdb's table has in-frame clones only and misses some. The top ten hold more than 10% of the sample, which has approximately 480,000 clones, roughly nine tenths seen once. Germline V gene data show CDR1 as LNHDA and CDR2 as SQIVND (reference sequence). V shed 3 bases, J shed 7 bases, and the junction held 10 bases outside the gene matches. CDR3 length: 16 amino acids. The sample's treatment: about 20 received Ad26.COV2.S at low or high dose, single or two shots; about 5 received placebo; per-sample allocation not given. Day 63 after the first vaccine or placebo injection was the time point for sampling. A Boston adult aged 18-55 years was the donor.

The source was peripheral blood, collected in a trial of Ad26.COV2.S vaccine versus placebo. This chain connects TRBV19 to TRBJ2-1; 9 bases match TRBD2. The sequence was obtained from a person aged 18-65 years who received the Ad26.COV2.S COVID-19 vaccine or a placebo. CDR3 bases: TGTGCCAGTAGTATCGGCAGCGGGAGGACCAGAAATGAGCAGTTCTTC. It yields the protein CASSIGSGRTRNEQFF.